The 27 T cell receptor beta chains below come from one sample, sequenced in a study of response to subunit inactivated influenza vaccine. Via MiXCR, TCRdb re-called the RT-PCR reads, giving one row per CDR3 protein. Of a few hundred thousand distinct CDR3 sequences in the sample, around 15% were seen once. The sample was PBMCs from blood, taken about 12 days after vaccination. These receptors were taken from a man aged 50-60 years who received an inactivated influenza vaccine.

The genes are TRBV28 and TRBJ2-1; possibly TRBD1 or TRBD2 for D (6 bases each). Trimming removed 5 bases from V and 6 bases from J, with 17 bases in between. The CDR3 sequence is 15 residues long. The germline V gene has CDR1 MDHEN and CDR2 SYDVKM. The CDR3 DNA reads TGTGCCAGCAGTCAGATCGGGGGCCCGGCCAATGAGCAGTTCTTC. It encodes CASSQIGGPANEQFF.

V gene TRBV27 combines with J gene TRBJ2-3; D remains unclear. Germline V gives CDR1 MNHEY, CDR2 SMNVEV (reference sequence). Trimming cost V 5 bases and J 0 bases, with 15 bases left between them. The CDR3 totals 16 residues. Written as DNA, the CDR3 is TGTGCCAGCAGTCCCCGCCACGCAGCTAGCACAGATACGCAGTATTTT. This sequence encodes CASSPRHAASTDTQYF.

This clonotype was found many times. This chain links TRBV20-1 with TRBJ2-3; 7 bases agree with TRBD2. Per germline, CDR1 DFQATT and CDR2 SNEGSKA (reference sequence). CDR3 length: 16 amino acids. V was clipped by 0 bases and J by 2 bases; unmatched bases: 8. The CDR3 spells CSARDTLGGNTDTQYF. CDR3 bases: TGCAGTGCTAGAGATACGCTGGGGGGGAACACAGATACGCAGTATTTT.

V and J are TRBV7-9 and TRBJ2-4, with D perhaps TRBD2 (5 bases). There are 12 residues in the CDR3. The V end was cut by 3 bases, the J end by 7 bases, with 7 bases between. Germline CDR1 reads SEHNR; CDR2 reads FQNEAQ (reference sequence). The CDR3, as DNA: TGTGCCAGCAGCTTTGGGGAGAACATTCAGTACTTC. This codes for CASSFGENIQYF.

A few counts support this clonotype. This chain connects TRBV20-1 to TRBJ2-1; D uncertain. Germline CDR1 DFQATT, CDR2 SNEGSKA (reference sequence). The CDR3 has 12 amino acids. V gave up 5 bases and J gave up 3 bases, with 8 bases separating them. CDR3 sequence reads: CSAFGDYNEQFF. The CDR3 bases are TGCAGTGCTTTCGGAGACTACAATGAGCAGTTCTTC.

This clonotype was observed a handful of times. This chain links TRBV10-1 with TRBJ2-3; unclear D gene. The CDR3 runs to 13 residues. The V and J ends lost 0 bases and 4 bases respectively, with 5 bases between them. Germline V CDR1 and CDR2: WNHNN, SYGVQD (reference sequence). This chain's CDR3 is CASSESFADTQYF. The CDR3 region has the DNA TGCGCCAGCAGTGAGTCGTTCGCAGATACGCAGTATTTT.

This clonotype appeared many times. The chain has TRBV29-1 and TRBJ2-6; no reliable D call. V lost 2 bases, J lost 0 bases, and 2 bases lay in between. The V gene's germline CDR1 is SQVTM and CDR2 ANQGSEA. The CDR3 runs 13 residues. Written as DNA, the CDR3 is TGCAGCGTTGAATTCTCTGGGGCCAACGTCCTGACTTTC. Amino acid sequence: CSVEFSGANVLTF.

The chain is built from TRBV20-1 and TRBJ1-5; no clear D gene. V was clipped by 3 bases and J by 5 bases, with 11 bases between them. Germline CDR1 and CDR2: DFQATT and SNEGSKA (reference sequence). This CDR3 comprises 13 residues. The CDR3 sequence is CSARTQPYQPQHF. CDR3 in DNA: TGCAGTGCTAGGACCCAACCTTATCAGCCCCAGCATTTT.

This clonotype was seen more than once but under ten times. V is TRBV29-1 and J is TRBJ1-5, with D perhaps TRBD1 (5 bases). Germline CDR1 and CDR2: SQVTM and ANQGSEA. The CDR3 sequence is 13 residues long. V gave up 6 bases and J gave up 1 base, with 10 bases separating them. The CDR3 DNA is TGCAGCGTCGCCCGGGACAGCAATCAGCCCCAGCATTTT. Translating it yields CSVARDSNQPQHF.

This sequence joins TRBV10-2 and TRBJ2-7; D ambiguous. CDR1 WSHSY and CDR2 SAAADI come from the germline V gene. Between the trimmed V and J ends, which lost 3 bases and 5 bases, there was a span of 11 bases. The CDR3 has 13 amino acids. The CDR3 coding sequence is TGCGCCAGCAGTGAAGGTGGACCGAACGAGCAGTACTTC. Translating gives CASSEGGPNEQYF.

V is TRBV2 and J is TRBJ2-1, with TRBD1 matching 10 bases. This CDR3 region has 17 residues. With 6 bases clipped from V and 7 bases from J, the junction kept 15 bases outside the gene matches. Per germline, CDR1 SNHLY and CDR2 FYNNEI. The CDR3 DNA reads TGTGCCAGCAGAAGTGTTTCCGGGACAGGGGATGGGAATGAGCAGTTCTTC. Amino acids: CASRSVSGTGDGNEQFF.

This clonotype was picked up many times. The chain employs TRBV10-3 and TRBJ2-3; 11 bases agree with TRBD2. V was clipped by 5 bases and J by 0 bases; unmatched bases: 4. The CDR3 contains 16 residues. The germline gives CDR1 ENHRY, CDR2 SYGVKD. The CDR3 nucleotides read TGTGCCATCAGTTCTAGCGGGGGGACAAGCACAGATACGCAGTATTTT. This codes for CAISSSGGTSTDTQYF.

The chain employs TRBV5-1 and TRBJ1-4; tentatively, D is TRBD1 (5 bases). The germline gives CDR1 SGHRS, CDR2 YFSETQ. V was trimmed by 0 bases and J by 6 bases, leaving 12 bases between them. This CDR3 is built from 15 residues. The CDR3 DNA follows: TGCGCCAGCAGCTTGGAGGGGTTGGCTTATGAAAAACTGTTTTTT. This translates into CASSLEGLAYEKLFF. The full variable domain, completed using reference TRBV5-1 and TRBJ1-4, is KAGVTQTPRYLIKTRGQQVTLSCSPISGHRSVSWYQQTPGQGLQFLFEYFSETQRNKGNFPGRFSGRQFSNSRSEMNVSTLELGDSALYLCASSLEGLAYEKLFFGSGTQLSVL.

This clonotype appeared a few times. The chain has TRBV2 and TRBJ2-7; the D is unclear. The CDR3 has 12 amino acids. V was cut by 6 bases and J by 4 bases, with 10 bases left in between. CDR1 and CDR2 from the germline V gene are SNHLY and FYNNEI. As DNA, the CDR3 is TGTGCCAGCAGCACCTTAGGGTACGAGCAGTACTTC. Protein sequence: CASSTLGYEQYF.

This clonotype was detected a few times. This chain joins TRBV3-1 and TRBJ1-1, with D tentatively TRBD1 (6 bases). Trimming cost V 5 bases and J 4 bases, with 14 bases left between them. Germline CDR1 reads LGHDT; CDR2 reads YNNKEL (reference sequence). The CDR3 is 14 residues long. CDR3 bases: TGTGCCAGCAGCAACACAGGGAGAGGCACTGAAGCTTTCTTT. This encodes CASSNTGRGTEAFF.

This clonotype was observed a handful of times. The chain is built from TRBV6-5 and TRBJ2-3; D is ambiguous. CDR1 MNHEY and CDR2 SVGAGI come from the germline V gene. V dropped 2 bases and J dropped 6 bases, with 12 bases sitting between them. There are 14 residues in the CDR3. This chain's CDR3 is CASSYDGFTDTQYF. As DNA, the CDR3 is TGTGCCAGCAGTTACGATGGGTTTACCGATACGCAGTATTTT.

The CDR3 spells CASSQVYRQGKRNTEAFF. The CDR3 DNA follows: TGTGCCAGCAGCCAAGTATACCGACAGGGGAAACGAAACACTGAAGCTTTCTTT. The chain uses TRBV4-2 and TRBJ1-1, with 8 nucleotides matching TRBD1. The CDR3 has 18 amino acids. CDR1 is LGHNA, CDR2 YNFKEQ, per germline. V lost 1 base and J lost 2; bases outside the gene matches: 12.

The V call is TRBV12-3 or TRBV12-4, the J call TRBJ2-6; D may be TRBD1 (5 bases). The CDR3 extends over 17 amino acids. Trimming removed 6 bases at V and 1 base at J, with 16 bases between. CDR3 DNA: TGTGCCAGCAGCCTAGGCCTTACAGGATCTGGGGCCAACGTCCTGACTTTC. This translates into CASSLGLTGSGANVLTF.

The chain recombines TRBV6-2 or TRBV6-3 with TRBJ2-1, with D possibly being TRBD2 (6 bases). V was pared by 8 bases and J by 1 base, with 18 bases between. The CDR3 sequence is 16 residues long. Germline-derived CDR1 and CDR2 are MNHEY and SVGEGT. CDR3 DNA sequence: TGTGCCAGCGGGTACCCCGGGACTTTTTCCTACAATGAGCAGTTCTTC. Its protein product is CASGYPGTFSYNEQFF.

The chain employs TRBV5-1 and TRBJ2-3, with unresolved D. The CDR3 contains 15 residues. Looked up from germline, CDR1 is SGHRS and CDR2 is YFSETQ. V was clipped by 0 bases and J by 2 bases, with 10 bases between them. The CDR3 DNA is TGCGCCAGCAGCTTGGCTGACTCCATCACAGATACGCAGTATTTT. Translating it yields CASSLADSITDTQYF. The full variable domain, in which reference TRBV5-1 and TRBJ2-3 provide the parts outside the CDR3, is KAGVTQTPRYLIKTRGQQVTLSCSPISGHRSVSWYQQTPGQGLQFLFEYFSETQRNKGNFPGRFSGRQFSNSRSEMNVSTLELGDSALYLCASSLADSITDTQYFGPGTRLTVL.

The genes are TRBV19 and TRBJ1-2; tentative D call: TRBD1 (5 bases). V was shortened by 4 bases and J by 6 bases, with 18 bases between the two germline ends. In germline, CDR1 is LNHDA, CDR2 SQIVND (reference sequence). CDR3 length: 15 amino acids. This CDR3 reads CASSSRGVWSNGYTF. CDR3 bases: TGTGCCAGTAGTAGCCGAGGGGTTTGGTCGAATGGCTACACCTTC.

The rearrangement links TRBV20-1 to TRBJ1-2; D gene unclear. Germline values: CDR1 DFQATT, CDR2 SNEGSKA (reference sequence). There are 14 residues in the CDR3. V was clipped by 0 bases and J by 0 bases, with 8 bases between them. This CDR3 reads CSARESGSNYGYTF. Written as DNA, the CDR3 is TGCAGTGCTAGAGAGTCAGGATCTAACTATGGCTACACCTTC.

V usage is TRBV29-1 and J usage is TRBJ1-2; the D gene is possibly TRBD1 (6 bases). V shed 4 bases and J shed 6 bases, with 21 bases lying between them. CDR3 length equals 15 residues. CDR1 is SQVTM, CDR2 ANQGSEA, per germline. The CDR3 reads CSVARQVWDVDGYTF. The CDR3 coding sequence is TGCAGCGTTGCCCGACAGGTATGGGACGTAGATGGCTACACCTTC.

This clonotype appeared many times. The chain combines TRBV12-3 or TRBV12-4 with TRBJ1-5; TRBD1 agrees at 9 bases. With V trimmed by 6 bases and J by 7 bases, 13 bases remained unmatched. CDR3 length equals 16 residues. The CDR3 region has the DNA TGTGCCAGCAGCACCGAATATCTGACAGGGGGACAGCCCCAGCATTTT. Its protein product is CASSTEYLTGGQPQHF.

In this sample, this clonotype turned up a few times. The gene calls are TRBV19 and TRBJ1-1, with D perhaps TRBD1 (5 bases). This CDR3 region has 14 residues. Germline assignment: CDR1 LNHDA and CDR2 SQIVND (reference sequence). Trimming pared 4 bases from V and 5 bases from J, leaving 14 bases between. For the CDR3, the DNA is TGTGCCAGTAGTAATCGGGGGATGGGGACTGAAGCTTTCTTT. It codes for CASSNRGMGTEAFF.

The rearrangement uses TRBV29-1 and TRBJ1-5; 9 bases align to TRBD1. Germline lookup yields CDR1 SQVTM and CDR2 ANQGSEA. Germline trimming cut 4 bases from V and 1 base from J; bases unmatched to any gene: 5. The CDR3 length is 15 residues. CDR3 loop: CSVAQGTGSNQPQHF. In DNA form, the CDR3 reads TGCAGCGTTGCCCAAGGGACAGGGAGCAATCAGCCCCAGCATTTT.

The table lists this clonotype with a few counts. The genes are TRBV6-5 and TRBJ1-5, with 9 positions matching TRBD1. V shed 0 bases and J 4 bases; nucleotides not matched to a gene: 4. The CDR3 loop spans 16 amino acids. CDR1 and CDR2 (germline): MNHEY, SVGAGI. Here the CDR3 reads CASSYSTGGSNQPQHF. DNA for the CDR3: TGTGCCAGCAGTTACTCGACAGGGGGAAGTAATCAGCCCCAGCATTTT.